Sequencing of this T cell receptor (beta chain) was carried out in a study of T cell repertoires in cytomegalovirus infection. This clonotype was observed many times. Its antigen remains unidentified. TCRdb re-called the reads with MiXCR, one entry per CDR3 protein. The data hold 310,000 or so distinct CDR3 sequences, with approximately 8.9% observed a single time. Germline V gene data show CDR1 as DFQATT and CDR2 as SNEGSKA (reference sequence). V lost 0 bases, J lost 4 bases, and 10 bases lay in between. The CDR3 is 14 amino acids. Study-wide results and limits: HLA-C-restricted CMV clonotypes gave the most frequent clonotype in two of eight donors.

The chain has TRBV20-1 and TRBJ1-3; D uncertain. Sequences were obtained from PBMCs. The clonotype comes from a human donor in good health (CMV status not recorded). Some clones in this sample may be carry-over from other donors' samples. The CDR3, as DNA: TGCAGTGCTAGAGATCTAACTAAGGGAAACACCATATATTTT. Amino acid sequence: CSARDLTKGNTIYF.